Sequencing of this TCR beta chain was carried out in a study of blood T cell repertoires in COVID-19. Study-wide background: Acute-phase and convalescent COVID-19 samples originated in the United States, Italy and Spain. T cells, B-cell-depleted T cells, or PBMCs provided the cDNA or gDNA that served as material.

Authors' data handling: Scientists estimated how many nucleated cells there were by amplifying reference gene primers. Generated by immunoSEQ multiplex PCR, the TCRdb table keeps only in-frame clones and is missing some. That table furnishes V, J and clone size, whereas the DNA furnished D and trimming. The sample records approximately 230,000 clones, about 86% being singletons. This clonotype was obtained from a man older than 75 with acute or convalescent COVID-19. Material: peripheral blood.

Here the CDR3 reads CASSKQGGVNEKLFF. CDR3 DNA sequence: TGTGCCAGCAGTAAACAGGGAGGGGTAAATGAAAAACTGTTTTTT. The genes are TRBV6-6 and TRBJ1-4; tentatively, D is TRBD1 (6 bases). Trimming stripped 5 bases from V and 5 bases from J, with 15 bases between. Germline CDR1 reads MNHNY; CDR2 reads SVGAGI (reference sequence). The CDR3 length is 15 residues.